The clone carrying this T cell receptor (beta chain) was picked up a small number of times. Germline V gives CDR1 LNHDA, CDR2 SQIVND (reference sequence). V trimming: 5 bases; J trimming: 4 bases; junction bases outside the gene matches: 8. The CDR3 has 16 residues. The data belong to a study of T-cell memory formation after mild COVID-19. The wider study: TCR clusters largely stayed donor specific.

MiXCR, run by TCRdb on the 5' RACE reads, gives a single entry per CDR3 protein. The table lists 100,000 to 120,000 distinct CDR3 sequences, 22% of them singletons. This receptor was identified in a man aged 18 to 30 who had mild COVID-19 (a few samples of this study predate the infection). Cell type and time point are not known. The rearrangement uses TRBV19 and TRBJ2-1; TRBD1 aligns across 10 bases. The sequencing input was PBMCs or a T cell subset sorted from them (not recorded which). In DNA, the CDR3 is TGTGCCAGTAGTGTAGCCGGGACAGGGGAATACAATGAGCAGTTCTTC. It codes for CASSVAGTGEYNEQFF.